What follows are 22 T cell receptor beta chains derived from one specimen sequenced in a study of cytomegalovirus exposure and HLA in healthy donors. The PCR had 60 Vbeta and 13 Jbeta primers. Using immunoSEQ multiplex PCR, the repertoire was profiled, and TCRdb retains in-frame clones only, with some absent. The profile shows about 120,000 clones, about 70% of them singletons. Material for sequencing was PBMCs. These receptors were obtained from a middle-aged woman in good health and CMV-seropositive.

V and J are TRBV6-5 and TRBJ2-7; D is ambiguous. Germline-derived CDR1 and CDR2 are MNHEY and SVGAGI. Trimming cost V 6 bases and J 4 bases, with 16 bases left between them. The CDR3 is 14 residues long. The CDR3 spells CASRLSHTTYEQYF. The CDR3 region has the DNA TGTGCCAGCAGACTATCTCATACCACGTACGAGCAGTACTTC.

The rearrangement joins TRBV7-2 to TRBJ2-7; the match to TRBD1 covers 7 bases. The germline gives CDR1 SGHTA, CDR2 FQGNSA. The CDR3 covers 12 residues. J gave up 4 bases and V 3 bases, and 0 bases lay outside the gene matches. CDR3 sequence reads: CASSLTGYEQYF. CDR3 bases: TGTGCCAGCAGCTTGACAGGGTACGAGCAGTACTTC.

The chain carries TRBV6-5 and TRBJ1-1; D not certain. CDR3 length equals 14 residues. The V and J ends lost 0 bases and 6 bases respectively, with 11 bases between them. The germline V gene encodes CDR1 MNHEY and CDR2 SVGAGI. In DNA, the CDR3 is TGTGCCAGCAGTTACTCGAGTCGGTTCTCTGAAGCTTTCTTT. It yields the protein CASSYSSRFSEAFF.

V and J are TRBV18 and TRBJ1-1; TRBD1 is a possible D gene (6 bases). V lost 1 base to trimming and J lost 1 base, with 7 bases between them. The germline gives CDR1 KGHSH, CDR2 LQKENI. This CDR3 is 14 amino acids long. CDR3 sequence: CASSPRGQNTEAFF. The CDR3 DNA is TGTGCCAGCTCACCACGGGGGCAGAACACTGAAGCTTTCTTT.

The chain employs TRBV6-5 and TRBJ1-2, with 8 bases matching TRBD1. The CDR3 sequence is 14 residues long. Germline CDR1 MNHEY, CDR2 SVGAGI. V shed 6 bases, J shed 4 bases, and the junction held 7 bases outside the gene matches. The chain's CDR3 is CASRDREMFYGYTF. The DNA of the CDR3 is TGTGCCAGCAGGGACAGGGAAATGTTCTATGGCTACACCTTC.

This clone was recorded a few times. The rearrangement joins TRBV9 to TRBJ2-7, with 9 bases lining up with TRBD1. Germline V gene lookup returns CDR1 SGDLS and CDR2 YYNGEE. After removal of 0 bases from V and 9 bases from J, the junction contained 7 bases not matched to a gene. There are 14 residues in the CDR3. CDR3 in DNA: TGTGCCAGCAGCGTAGGGACAGGGGAGATCCGGCAGTACTTC. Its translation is CASSVGTGEIRQYF.

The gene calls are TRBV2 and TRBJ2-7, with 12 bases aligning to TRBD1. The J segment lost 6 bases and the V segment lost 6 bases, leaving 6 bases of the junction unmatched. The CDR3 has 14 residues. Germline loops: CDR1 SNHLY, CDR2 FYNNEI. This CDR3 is CASSTGTGGAEQYF. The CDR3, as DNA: TGTGCCAGCAGCACCGGGACAGGGGGCGCCGAGCAGTACTTC.

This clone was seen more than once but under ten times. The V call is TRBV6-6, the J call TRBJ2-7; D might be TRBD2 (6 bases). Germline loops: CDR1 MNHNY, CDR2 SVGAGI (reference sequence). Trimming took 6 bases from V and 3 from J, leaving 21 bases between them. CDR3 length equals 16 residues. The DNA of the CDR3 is TGTGCCAGCAGCCAGAACCGGCCGGGACTGTACTACGAGCAGTACTTC. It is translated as CASSQNRPGLYYEQYF.

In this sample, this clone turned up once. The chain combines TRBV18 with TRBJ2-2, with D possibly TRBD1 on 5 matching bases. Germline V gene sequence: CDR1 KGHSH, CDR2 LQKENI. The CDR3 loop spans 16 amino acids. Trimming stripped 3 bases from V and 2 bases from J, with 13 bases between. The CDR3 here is CASSPFYQGNTGELFF. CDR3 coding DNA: TGTGCCAGCTCACCCTTCTACCAGGGTAACACCGGGGAGCTGTTTTTT.

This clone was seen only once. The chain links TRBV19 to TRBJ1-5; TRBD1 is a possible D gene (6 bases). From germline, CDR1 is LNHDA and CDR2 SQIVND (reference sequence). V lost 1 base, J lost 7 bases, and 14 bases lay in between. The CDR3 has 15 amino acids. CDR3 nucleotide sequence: TGTGCCAGTAGTATAGTTTGGGGGCGAGACCAGCCCCAGCATTTT. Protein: CASSIVWGRDQPQHF. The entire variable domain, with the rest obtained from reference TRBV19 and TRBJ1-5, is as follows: DGGITQSPKYLFRKEGQNVTLSCEQNLNHDAMYWYRQDPGQGLRLIYYSQIVNDFQKGDIAEGYSVSREKKESFPLTVTSAQKNPTAFYLCASSIVWGRDQPQHFGDGTRLSIL.

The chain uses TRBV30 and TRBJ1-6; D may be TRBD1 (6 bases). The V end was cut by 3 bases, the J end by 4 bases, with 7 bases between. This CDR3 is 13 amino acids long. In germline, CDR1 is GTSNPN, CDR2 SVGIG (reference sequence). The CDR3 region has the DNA TGTGCCTGGAGGCAGGGGTATAATTCACCCCTCCACTTT. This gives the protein CAWRQGYNSPLHF.

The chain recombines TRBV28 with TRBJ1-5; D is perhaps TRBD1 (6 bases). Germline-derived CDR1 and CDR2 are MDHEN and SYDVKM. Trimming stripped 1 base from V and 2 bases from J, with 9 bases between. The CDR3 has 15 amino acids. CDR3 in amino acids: CASSLLAGGNQPQHF. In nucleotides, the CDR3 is TGTGCCAGCAGTTTATTAGCAGGGGGCAATCAGCCCCAGCATTTT.

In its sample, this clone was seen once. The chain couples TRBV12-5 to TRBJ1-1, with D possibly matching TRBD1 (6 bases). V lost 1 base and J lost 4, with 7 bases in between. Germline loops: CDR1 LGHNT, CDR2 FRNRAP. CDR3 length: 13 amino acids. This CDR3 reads CASGLEGGTEAFF. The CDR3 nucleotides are TGTGCTAGTGGTTTGGAAGGGGGCACTGAAGCTTTCTTT.

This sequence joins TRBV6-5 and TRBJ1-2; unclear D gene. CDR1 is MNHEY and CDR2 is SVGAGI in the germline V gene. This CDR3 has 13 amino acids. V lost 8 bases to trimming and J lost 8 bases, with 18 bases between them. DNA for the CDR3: TGTGCCAGCTTGTTTCAGGTGTTGAGAGGCTACACCTTC. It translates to CASLFQVLRGYTF.

This CDR3 is CAISGGLFGFYEQYF. The CDR3, as DNA: TGTGCCATCAGTGGGGGACTGTTCGGGTTCTACGAGCAGTACTTC. The chain joins TRBV10-3 to TRBJ2-7; D may be TRBD2 (6 bases). This CDR3 spans 15 amino acids. Germline V gene sequence: CDR1 ENHRY, CDR2 SYGVKD. Trimming removed 4 bases at V and 3 bases at J, with 16 bases between.

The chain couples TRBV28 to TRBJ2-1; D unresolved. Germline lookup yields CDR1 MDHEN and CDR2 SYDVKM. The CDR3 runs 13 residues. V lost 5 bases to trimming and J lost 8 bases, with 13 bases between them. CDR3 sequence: CASSPPTSDEQFF. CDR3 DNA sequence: TGTGCCAGCAGTCCCCCCACCAGCGATGAGCAGTTCTTC. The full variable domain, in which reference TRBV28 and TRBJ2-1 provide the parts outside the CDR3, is DVKVTQSSRYLVKRTGEKVFLECVQDMDHENMFWYRQDPGLGLRLIYFSYDVKMKEKGDIPEGYSVSREKKERFSLILESASTNQTSMYLCASSPPTSDEQFFGPGTRLTVL.

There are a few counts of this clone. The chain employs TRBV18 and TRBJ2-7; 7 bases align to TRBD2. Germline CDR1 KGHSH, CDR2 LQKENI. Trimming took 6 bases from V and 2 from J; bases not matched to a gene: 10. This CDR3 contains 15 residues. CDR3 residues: CASSPLPSGTYEQYF. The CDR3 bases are TGTGCCAGCTCTCCTTTGCCTAGCGGTACCTACGAGCAGTACTTC.

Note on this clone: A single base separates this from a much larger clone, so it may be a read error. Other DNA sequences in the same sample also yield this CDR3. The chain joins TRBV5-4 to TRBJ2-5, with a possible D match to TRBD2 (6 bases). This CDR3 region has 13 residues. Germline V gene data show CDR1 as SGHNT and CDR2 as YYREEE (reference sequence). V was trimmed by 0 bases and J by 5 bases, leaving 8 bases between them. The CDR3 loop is CASSLAGVETQYF. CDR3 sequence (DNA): TGTGCCAGCAGCTTGGCGGGGGTCGAGACCCAGTACTTC. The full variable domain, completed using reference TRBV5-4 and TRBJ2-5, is ETGVTQSPTHLIKTRGQQVTLRCSSQSGHNTVSWYQQALGQGPQFIFQYYREEENGRGNFPPRFSGLQFPNYSSELNVNALELDDSALYLCASSLAGVETQYFGPGTRLLVL.

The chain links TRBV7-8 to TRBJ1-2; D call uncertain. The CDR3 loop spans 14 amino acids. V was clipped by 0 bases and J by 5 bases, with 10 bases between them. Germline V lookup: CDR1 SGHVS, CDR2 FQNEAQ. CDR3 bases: TGTGCCAGCAGCTTAGCTTCGGGAATTTATGGCTACACCTTC. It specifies CASSLASGIYGYTF.

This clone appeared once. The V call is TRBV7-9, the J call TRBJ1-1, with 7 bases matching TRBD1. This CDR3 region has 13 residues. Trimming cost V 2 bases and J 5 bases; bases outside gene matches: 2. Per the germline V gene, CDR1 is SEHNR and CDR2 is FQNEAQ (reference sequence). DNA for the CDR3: TGTGCCAGCAGCTTAACAGGGGAGACTGAAGCTTTCTTT. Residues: CASSLTGETEAFF.

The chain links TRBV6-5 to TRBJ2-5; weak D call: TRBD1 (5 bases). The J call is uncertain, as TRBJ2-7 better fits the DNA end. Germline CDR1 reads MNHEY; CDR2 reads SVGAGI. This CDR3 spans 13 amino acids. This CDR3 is CASSSRTGYEQYF. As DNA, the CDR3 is TGTGCCAGCAGTTCCCGAACAGGTTACGAGCAGTACTTC.

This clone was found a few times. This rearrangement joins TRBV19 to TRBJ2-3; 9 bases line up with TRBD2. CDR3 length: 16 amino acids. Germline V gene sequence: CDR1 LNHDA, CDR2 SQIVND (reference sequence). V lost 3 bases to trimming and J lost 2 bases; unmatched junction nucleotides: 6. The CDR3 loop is CASSMGLAGATDTQYF. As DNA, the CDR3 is TGTGCCAGTAGTATGGGACTAGCTGGGGCCACAGATACGCAGTATTTT.